The 26 T cell receptor beta chains in this list originate from one sample, sequenced in a study of T-cell reconstitution after alpha-beta-depleted transplantation in children. Preparing the TCRbeta library involved the use of unique molecular identifiers. TCRdb independently ran MiXCR on the PCR reads; one entry per CDR3 protein. The data hold approximately 980,000 distinct CDR3 sequences, with 25% to 30% observed a single time. Sequenced material: PBMCs, mostly from graft donor cells, taken 360 days after TCRalphabeta/CD19-depleted stem cell transplant. These receptors originate from a boy under two years old who had a stem cell transplant for SCID, so the T cells may come from the graft donor.

This clonotype has just a few counts. The chain couples TRBV20-1 to TRBJ2-5; D is perhaps TRBD1 or TRBD2 (6 bases each). This CDR3 has 14 amino acids. CDR1 is DFQATT, CDR2 SNEGSKA, per germline (reference sequence). V was clipped by 3 bases and J by 4 bases, with 15 bases between them. CDR3 loop: CSARWGAVGETQYF. In DNA form, the CDR3 reads TGCAGTGCTAGGTGGGGGGCCGTGGGAGAGACCCAGTACTTC.

This clonotype has just a few counts. The chain uses TRBV6-2 or TRBV6-3 and TRBJ2-3; D may correspond to TRBD1 or TRBD2 (5 bases each). This CDR3 contains 14 residues. Trimming took off 6 bases at V and 1 base at J, with 11 bases between the two ends. Germline CDR1 reads MNHEY; CDR2 reads SVGEGT. CDR3 loop: CASRRDLGTDTQYF. The CDR3 DNA is TGTGCCAGCAGACGGGACCTCGGCACAGATACGCAGTATTTT.

This clonotype was detected a few times. The chain employs TRBV5-5 and TRBJ1-4; D remains unclear. With 2 bases removed from V and 3 bases from J, the gap between germline ends came to 11 bases. Per germline, CDR1 SGHKS and CDR2 YYEKEE (reference sequence). This CDR3 region has 15 residues. CDR3 bases: TGTGCCAGCAGCTTCAGGTTACACTCTAATGAAAAACTGTTTTTT. Its protein is CASSFRLHSNEKLFF.

This clonotype came up a few times. V and J are TRBV12-3 or TRBV12-4 and TRBJ2-1, with 10 bases matching TRBD1. The CDR3 totals 16 residues. The V gene end was trimmed by 5 bases and the J gene end by 4 bases; junction bases not matched to a gene: 8. The CDR3 sequence is CASSPRGQGEYNEQFF. The DNA of the CDR3 is TGTGCCAGCAGTCCCCGTGGACAGGGGGAGTACAATGAGCAGTTCTTC.

The chain uses TRBV7-9 and TRBJ2-1, with 9 bases matching TRBD2. Germline trimming cut 0 bases from V and 10 bases from J; bases unmatched to any gene: 7. From germline, CDR1 is SEHNR and CDR2 FQNEAQ (reference sequence). This CDR3 has 15 residues. CDR3: CASSLAQIAGEEQFF. CDR3 coding DNA: TGTGCCAGCAGCTTAGCGCAGATAGCGGGGGAAGAGCAGTTCTTC.

The chain couples TRBV7-2 to TRBJ2-1, with D perhaps TRBD2 (5 bases). Trimming removed 5 bases from V and 6 bases from J, with 17 bases in between. This CDR3 spans 15 amino acids. The germline gives CDR1 SGHTA, CDR2 FQGNSA. CDR3 in DNA: TGTGCCAGCAGCCTGGGCGGGTACCGGGTCAATGAGCAGTTCTTC. Translating gives CASSLGGYRVNEQFF. Filled out from reference TRBV7-2 and TRBJ2-1, the complete variable domain reads GAGVSQSPSNKVTEKGKDVELRCDPISGHTALYWYRQSLGQGLEFLIYFQGNSAPDKSGLPSDRFSAERTGGSVSTLTIQRTQQEDSAVYLCASSLGGYRVNEQFFGPGTRLTVL.

The chain links TRBV12-3 or TRBV12-4 to TRBJ2-1; D gene unclear. Trimming took off 5 bases at V and 8 bases at J, with 16 bases between the two ends. This CDR3 is 14 amino acids long. CDR3 in amino acids: CASSSYPTRDEQFF. CDR3 bases: TGTGCCAGCAGTAGCTATCCCACCCGGGATGAGCAGTTCTTC.

V usage is TRBV4-2 and J usage is TRBJ2-1, with unresolved D. V shed 3 bases and J shed 10 bases, with 7 bases lying between them. The germline gives CDR1 LGHNA, CDR2 YNFKEQ. The CDR3 extends over 11 amino acids. The CDR3 DNA follows: TGTGCCAGCAGCCAGCCTGGCGAGCAGTTCTTC. Translating it yields CASSQPGEQFF.

V usage is TRBV25-1 and J usage is TRBJ1-2; D gene uncertain. This CDR3 comprises 14 residues. The germline gives CDR1 MGHDK, CDR2 SYGVNS. V lost 3 bases to trimming and J lost 5 bases, with 13 bases between them. CDR3 residues: CASSDRTTQYGYTF. The CDR3 DNA is TGTGCCAGCAGTGACCGGACCACTCAATATGGCTACACCTTC.

The chain recombines TRBV7-2 with TRBJ2-2, with D possibly called TRBD1 or TRBD2 (5 bases each). Germline assignment: CDR1 SGHTA and CDR2 FQGNSA. The V and J ends lost 2 bases and 0 bases respectively, with 10 bases between them. The CDR3 is made up of 16 amino acids. The CDR3 sequence is CASSLLGRANTGELFF. For the CDR3, the DNA is TGTGCCAGCAGCTTACTGGGACGTGCGAACACCGGGGAGCTGTTTTTT.

V usage is TRBV28 and J usage is TRBJ2-5, with 12 bases fitting TRBD2. CDR3 length: 18 residues. The germline V gene encodes CDR1 MDHEN and CDR2 SYDVKM. Trimming at V came to 4 bases and at J to 4 bases, leaving 13 bases not matched to a gene. The CDR3 sequence: CASSSGLAGFILGETQYF. The CDR3 region has the DNA TGTGCCAGCAGTTCTGGACTAGCGGGGTTTATCCTAGGAGAGACCCAGTACTTC.

Written as DNA, the CDR3 is TGCGCCAGCAGCCTTGGACCTGTGGGATATCTGAAATACAATGAGCAGTTCTTC. This encodes CASSLGPVGYLKYNEQFF. This chain joins TRBV5-1 and TRBJ2-1, with D hard to call. The germline V gene encodes CDR1 SGHRS and CDR2 YFSETQ. The CDR3 sequence is 18 residues long. Trimming left V 4 bases short and J 4 bases short, with 24 bases between.

The rearrangement joins TRBV18 to TRBJ2-5; tentative D call: TRBD2 (5 bases). Deletions cut 4 bases from V and 5 bases from J, with 11 bases between. There are 13 residues in the CDR3. Germline CDR1 KGHSH, CDR2 LQKENI. CDR3 nucleotide sequence: TGTGCCAGCTCACTAGCGATGGGGGAGACCCAGTACTTC. Encoded protein: CASSLAMGETQYF. The full variable domain, its missing parts supplied by reference TRBV18 and TRBJ2-5, is NAGVMQNPRHLVRRRGQEARLRCSPMKGHSHVYWYRQLPEEGLKFMVYLQKENIIDESGMPKERFSAEFPKEGPSILRIQQVVRGDSAAYFCASSLAMGETQYFGPGTRLLVL.

V is TRBV4-3 and J is TRBJ2-2; the match to TRBD1 covers 8 bases. This CDR3 spans 15 amino acids. The trim removed 5 bases at V and 7 bases at J, leaving 9 bases unmatched. Germline V gene lookup returns CDR1 LGHNA and CDR2 YSLEER. The CDR3 region has the DNA TGCGCCAGCAGCGGGGTGACAGGGGCGGGCGGGGAGCTGTTTTTT. Amino acids: CASSGVTGAGGELFF.

The V gene is TRBV5-6, the J gene TRBJ2-2; D is possibly TRBD2 (5 bases). Germline V gene data show CDR1 as SGHDT and CDR2 as YYEEEE. V was clipped by 2 bases and J by 2 bases, with 16 bases between them. The CDR3 is made up of 17 amino acids. DNA for the CDR3: TGTGCCAGCAGCTTCGGGATCGGGGTGGAAAACACCGGGGAGCTGTTTTTT. It specifies CASSFGIGVENTGELFF.

There are a few counts of this clonotype. This chain joins TRBV20-1 and TRBJ1-1; possibly TRBD1 for D (5 bases). CDR3 length equals 11 residues. With 3 bases removed from V and 9 bases from J, the gap between germline ends came to 11 bases. CDR1 is DFQATT, CDR2 SNEGSKA, per germline (reference sequence). The CDR3 bases are TGCAGTGCTAGCGCAGGGAGGCAAGCTTTCTTT. This gives the protein CSASAGRQAFF.

In this sample, this clonotype turned up a few times. The chain employs TRBV5-1 and TRBJ2-1; no definite D call. Trimming removed 0 bases from V and 7 bases from J, with 17 bases in between. This CDR3 spans 16 amino acids. The germline V gene encodes CDR1 SGHRS and CDR2 YFSETQ. The CDR3 here is CASSLGREALWNEQFF. CDR3 sequence (DNA): TGCGCCAGCAGCTTGGGGCGAGAGGCCCTTTGGAATGAGCAGTTCTTC.

This clonotype has only a few counts. The chain carries TRBV2 and TRBJ2-6, with D uncertain. V was clipped by 2 bases and J by 9 bases, with 11 bases between them. Germline V gene lookup returns CDR1 SNHLY and CDR2 FYNNEI. This CDR3 comprises 14 residues. CDR3 protein: CASSESLELNVLTF. In DNA, the CDR3 is TGTGCCAGCAGTGAATCTTTGGAACTCAACGTCCTGACTTTC.

The chain combines TRBV4-3 with TRBJ2-7, with D perhaps TRBD2 (6 bases). CDR3 length equals 16 residues. CDR1 is LGHNA, CDR2 YSLEER, per germline. V lost 0 bases and J lost 1, with 13 bases in between. DNA for the CDR3: TGCGCCAGCAGCCAAGAGTGGGGGGAACCTTCCTACGAGCAGTACTTC. Translating it yields CASSQEWGEPSYEQYF.

This chain uses TRBV7-3 with TRBJ2-1, with D perhaps matching TRBD1 or TRBD2 (6 bases each). The CDR3 runs 15 residues. Trimming cost V 4 bases and J 9 bases, with 19 bases left between them. Germline loops: CDR1 SGHTA, CDR2 FQGTGA. CDR3 region: CASSSLGGPLGEQFF. The CDR3 DNA reads as TGTGCCAGCAGCTCCCTCGGGGGCCCGTTAGGTGAGCAGTTCTTC.

A few counts support this clonotype. The CDR3 protein is CAWSVLGTGELFF. The CDR3 DNA follows: TGTGCCTGGAGTGTATTAGGCACCGGGGAGCTGTTTTTT. The chain is built from TRBV30 and TRBJ2-2, with no clear D. The CDR3 consists of 13 residues. From germline, CDR1 is GTSNPN and CDR2 SVGIG (reference sequence). The V end lost 0 bases, the J end lost 4 bases, and 6 bases lay between the germline ends.

This chain uses TRBV2 with TRBJ1-2; D not resolved. Between the trimmed V and J ends, which lost 6 bases and 7 bases, there was a span of 21 bases. The germline V gene has CDR1 SNHLY and CDR2 FYNNEI. The CDR3 runs to 15 residues. CDR3 bases: TGTGCCAGCAGCCCCCGGCCCTATTCAGATCGTGGCTACACCTTC. Its translation is CASSPRPYSDRGYTF.

This clonotype was seen only a few times. The chain joins TRBV20-1 to TRBJ1-3; 12 nucleotides match TRBD1. Germline CDR1 and CDR2: DFQATT and SNEGSKA (reference sequence). The V and J ends lost 6 bases and 4 bases, in that order; junction bases with no gene match: 4. The CDR3 totals 14 residues. The CDR3 here is CSAGDRGRGNTIYF. The CDR3 coding sequence is TGCAGTGCGGGGGACAGGGGGCGCGGAAACACCATATATTTT.

The table lists this clonotype with a few counts. The V gene is TRBV9, the J gene TRBJ2-2; D not certain. V shed 0 bases and J shed 6 bases, with 9 bases lying between them. The CDR3 is made up of 14 amino acids. The germline V gene has CDR1 SGDLS and CDR2 YYNGEE. CDR3: CASSVGARPGELFF. The CDR3 nucleotides read TGTGCCAGCAGCGTAGGGGCTCGTCCCGGGGAGCTGTTTTTT.

This chain uses TRBV5-1 with TRBJ2-7, with D possibly matching TRBD2 (6 bases). Germline assignment: CDR1 SGHRS and CDR2 YFSETQ. The V end lost 2 bases, the J end lost 2 bases, and 17 bases lay between the germline ends. The CDR3 spans 16 residues. As DNA, the CDR3 is TGCGCCAGCAGCTTCGAACCGGGACTGGCAGCCTACGAGCAGTACTTC. It specifies CASSFEPGLAAYEQYF. The full variable domain, completed using reference TRBV5-1 and TRBJ2-7, is KAGVTQTPRYLIKTRGQQVTLSCSPISGHRSVSWYQQTPGQGLQFLFEYFSETQRNKGNFPGRFSGRQFSNSRSEMNVSTLELGDSALYLCASSFEPGLAAYEQYFGPGTRLTVT.

This clonotype was observed a single time. The V call is TRBV2, the J call TRBJ2-1; D may be TRBD2 (5 bases). From germline, CDR1 is SNHLY and CDR2 FYNNEI. Trimming removed 6 bases at V and 12 bases at J, with 12 bases between. The CDR3 runs 11 residues. CDR3 amino acids: CASSRTSGQFF. For the CDR3, the DNA is TGTGCCAGCAGCCGGACTTCGGGGCAGTTCTTC. Combining the CDR3 with reference TRBV2 and TRBJ2-1 gives the whole variable domain EPEVTQTPSHQVTQMGQEVILRCVPISNHLYFYWYRQILGQKVEFLVSFYNNEISEKSEIFDDQFSVERPDGSNFTLKIRSTKLEDSAMYFCASSRTSGQFFGPGTRLTVL.